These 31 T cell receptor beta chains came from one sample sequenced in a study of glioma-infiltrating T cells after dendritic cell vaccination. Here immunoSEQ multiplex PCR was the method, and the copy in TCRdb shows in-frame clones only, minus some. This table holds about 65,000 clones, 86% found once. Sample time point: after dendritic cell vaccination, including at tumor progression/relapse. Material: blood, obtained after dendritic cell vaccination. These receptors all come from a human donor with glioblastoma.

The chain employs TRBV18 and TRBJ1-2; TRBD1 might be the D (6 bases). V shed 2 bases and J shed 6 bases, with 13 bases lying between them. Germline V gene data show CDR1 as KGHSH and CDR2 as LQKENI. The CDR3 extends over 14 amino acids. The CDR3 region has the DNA TGTGCCAGCTCACCAAACCGGGCAGGGGATGGCTACACCTTC. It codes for CASSPNRAGDGYTF.

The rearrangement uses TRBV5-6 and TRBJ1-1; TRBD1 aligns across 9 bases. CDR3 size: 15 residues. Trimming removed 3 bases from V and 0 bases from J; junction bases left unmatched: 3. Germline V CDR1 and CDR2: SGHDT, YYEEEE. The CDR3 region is CASSWGQGVNTEAFF. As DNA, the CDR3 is TGTGCCAGCAGCTGGGGACAGGGCGTGAACACTGAAGCTTTCTTT.

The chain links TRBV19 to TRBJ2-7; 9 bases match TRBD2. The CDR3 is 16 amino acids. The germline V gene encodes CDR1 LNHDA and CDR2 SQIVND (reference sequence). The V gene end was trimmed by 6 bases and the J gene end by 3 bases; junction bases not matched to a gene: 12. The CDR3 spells CASRKKSGGSYYEQYF. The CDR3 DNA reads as TGTGCCAGTAGGAAGAAAAGCGGGGGGAGTTACTACGAGCAGTACTTC.

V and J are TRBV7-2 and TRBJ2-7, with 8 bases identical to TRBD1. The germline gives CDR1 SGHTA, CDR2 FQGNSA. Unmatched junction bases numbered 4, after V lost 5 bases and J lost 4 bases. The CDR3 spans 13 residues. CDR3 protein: CASSPWTGYEQYF. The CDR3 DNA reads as TGTGCCAGCAGCCCATGGACAGGGTACGAGCAGTACTTC.

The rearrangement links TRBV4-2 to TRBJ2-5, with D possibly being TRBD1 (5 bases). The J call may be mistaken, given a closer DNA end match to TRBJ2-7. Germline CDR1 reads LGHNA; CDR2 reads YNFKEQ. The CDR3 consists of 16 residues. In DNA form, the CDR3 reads TGTGCCAGCAGCCAAGATGTCAGGGCTGTACAGGACGAGCAGTACTTC. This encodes CASSQDVRAVQDEQYF.

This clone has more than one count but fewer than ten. CDR3: CASSAVLGVGTEAFF. The CDR3 region has the DNA TGTGCCAGCAGTGCCGTATTGGGAGTTGGGACTGAAGCTTTCTTT. V usage is TRBV6-1 and J usage is TRBJ1-1; D call uncertain. Germline assignment: CDR1 MNHNS and CDR2 SASEGT. Between the trimmed V and J ends, which lost 4 bases and 5 bases, there was a span of 17 bases. This CDR3 is built from 15 residues.

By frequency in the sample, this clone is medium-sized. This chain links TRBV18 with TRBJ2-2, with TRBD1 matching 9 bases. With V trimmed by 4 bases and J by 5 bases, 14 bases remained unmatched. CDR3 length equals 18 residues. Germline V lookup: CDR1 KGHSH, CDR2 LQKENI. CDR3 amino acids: CASSRFGQGSGGTGELFF. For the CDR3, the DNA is TGTGCCAGCTCACGATTTGGACAGGGGTCTGGTGGAACCGGGGAGCTGTTTTTT.

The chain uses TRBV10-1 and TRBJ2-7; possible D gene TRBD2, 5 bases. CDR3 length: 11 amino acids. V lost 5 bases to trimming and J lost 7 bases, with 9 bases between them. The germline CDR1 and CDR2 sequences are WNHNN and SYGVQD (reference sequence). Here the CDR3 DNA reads TGCGCCAGCAGTACTACGGGGGAGCAGTACTTC. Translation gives CASSTTGEQYF.

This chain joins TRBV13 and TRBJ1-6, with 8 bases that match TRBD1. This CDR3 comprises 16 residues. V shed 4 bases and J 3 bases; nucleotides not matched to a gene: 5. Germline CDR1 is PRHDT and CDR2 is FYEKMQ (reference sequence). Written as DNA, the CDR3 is TGTGCCAGCAGCTCCTACACAGGGGGCTATAATTCACCCCTCCACTTT. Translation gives CASSSYTGGYNSPLHF. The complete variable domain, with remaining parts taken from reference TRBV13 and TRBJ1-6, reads AAGVIQSPRHLIKEKRETATLKCYPIPRHDTVYWYQQGPGQDPQFLISFYEKMQSDKGSIPDRFSAQQFSDYHSELNMSSLELGDSALYFCASSSYTGGYNSPLHFGNGTRLTVT.

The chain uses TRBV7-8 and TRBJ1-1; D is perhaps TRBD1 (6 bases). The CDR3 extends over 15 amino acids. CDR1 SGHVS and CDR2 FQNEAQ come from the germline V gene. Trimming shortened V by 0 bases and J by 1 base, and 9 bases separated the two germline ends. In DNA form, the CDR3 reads TGTGCCAGCAGCTTAGCGACAGGCCAGAACACTGAAGCTTTCTTT. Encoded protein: CASSLATGQNTEAFF.

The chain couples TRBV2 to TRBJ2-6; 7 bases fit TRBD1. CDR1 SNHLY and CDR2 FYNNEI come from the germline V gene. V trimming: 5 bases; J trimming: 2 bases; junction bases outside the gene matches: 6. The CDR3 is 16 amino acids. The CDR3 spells CASSKTGVPGANVLTF. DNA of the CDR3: TGTGCCAGCAGTAAAACAGGGGTCCCTGGGGCCAACGTCCTGACTTTC.

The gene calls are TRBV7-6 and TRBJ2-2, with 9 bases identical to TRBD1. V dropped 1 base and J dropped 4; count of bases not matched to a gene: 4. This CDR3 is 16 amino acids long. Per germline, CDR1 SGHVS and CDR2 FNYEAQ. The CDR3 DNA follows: TGTGCCAGCAGCTTAGGAGCGGACAGGGGCACCGGGGAGCTGTTTTTT. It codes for CASSLGADRGTGELFF.

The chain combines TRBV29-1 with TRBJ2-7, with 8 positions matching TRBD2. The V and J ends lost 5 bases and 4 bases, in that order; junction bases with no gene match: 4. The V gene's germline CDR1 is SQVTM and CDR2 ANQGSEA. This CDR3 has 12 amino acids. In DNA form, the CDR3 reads TGCAGCGTTCGCGGGGGGAATTACGAGCAGTACTTC. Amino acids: CSVRGGNYEQYF.

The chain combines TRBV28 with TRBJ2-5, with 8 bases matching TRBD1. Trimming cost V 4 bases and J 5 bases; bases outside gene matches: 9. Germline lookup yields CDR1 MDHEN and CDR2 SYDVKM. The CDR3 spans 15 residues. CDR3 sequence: CASSSLTGGRETQYF. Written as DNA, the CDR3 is TGTGCCAGCAGTTCTTTAACAGGGGGTAGGGAGACCCAGTACTTC. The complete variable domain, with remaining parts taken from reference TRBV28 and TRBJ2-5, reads DVKVTQSSRYLVKRTGEKVFLECVQDMDHENMFWYRQDPGLGLRLIYFSYDVKMKEKGDIPEGYSVSREKKERFSLILESASTNQTSMYLCASSSLTGGRETQYFGPGTRLLVL.

The CDR3 reads CASSYSTQTNTEAFF. Here the CDR3 DNA reads TGTGCCAGCAGTTACTCGACACAGACGAACACTGAAGCTTTCTTT. The chain links TRBV6-6 to TRBJ1-1, with D hard to call. The V gene's germline CDR1 is MNHNY and CDR2 SVGAGI (reference sequence). With 0 bases removed from V and 1 base from J, the gap between germline ends came to 9 bases. CDR3 length: 15 amino acids.

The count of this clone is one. Here the CDR3 reads CASSLRPVGGTDTQYF. CDR3 coding DNA: TGTGCCAGCAGCCTGCGTCCAGTGGGAGGCACAGATACGCAGTATTTT. The V call is TRBV7-9, the J call TRBJ2-3; perhaps TRBD2 as D (5 bases). CDR1 and CDR2 (germline): SEHNR, FQNEAQ (reference sequence). CDR3 length equals 16 residues. The germline V and J ends were trimmed by 5 bases and 1 base, with 16 bases remaining between them. The variable domain in full, with the rest retrieved from reference TRBV7-9 and TRBJ2-3, is DTGVSQNPRHKITKRGQNVTFRCDPISEHNRLYWYRQTLGQGPEFLTYFQNEAQLEKSRLLSDRFSAERPKGSFSTLEIQRTEQGDSAMYLCASSLRPVGGTDTQYFGPGTRLTVL.

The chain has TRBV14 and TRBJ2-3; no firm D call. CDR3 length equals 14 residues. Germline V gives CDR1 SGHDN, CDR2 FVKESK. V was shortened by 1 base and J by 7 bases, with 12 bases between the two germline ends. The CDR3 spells CASSQVGMRNTQYF. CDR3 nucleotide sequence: TGTGCCAGCAGCCAAGTTGGAATGCGGAATACGCAGTATTTT.

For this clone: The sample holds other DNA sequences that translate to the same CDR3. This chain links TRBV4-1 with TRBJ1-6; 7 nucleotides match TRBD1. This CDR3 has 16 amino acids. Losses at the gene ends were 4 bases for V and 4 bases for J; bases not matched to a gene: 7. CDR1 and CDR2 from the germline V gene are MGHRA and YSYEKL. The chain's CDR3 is CASSRTGAIYNSPLHF. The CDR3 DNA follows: TGCGCCAGCAGCCGCACAGGGGCAATATATAATTCACCCCTCCACTTT.

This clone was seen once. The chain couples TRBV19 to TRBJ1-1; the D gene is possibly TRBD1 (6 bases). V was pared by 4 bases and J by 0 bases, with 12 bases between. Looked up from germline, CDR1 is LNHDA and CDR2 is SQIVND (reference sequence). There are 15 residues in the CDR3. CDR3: CASSTSGVMNTEAFF. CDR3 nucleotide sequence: TGTGCCAGTAGTACTTCAGGGGTCATGAACACTGAAGCTTTCTTT.

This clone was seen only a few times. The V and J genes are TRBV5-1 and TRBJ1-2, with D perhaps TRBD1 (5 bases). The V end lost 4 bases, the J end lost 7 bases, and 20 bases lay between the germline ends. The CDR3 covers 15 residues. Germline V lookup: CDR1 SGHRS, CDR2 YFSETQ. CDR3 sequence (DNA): TGCGCCAGCAGCCAAGAACAGGCAGTGTATAGTGGCTACACCTTC. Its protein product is CASSQEQAVYSGYTF.

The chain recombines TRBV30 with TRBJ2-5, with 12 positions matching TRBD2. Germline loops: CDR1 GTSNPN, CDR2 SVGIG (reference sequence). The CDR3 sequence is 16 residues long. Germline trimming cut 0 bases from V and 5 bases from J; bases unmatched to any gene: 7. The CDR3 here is CAWSVLTSGGGETQYF. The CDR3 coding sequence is TGTGCCTGGAGTGTTCTGACTAGCGGGGGAGGGGAGACCCAGTACTTC.

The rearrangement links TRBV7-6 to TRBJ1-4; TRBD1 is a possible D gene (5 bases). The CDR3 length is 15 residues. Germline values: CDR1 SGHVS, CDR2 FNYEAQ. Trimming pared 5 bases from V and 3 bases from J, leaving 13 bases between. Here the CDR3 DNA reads TGTGCCAGCAGCCCCACAGGAGTTCCTAATGAAAAACTGTTTTTT. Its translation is CASSPTGVPNEKLFF. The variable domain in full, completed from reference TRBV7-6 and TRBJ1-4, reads GAGVSQSPRYKVTKRGQDVALRCDPISGHVSLYWYRQALGQGPEFLTYFNYEAQQDKSGLPNDRFSAERPEGSISTLTIQRTEQRDSAMYRCASSPTGVPNEKLFFGSGTQLSVL.

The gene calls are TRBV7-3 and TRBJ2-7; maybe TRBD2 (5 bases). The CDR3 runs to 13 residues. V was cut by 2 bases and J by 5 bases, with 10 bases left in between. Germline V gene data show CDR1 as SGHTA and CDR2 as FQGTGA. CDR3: CASSLWSGDEQYF. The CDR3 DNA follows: TGTGCCAGCAGCTTATGGTCCGGGGACGAGCAGTACTTC.

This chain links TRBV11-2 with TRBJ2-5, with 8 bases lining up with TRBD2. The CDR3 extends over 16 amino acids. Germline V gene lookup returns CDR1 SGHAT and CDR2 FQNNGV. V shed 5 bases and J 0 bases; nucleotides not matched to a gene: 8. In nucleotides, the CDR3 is TGTGCCAGCAGCCTAGGGCCTAGCGGGTACCAAGAGACCCAGTACTTC. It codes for CASSLGPSGYQETQYF. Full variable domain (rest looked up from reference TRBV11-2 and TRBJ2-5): EAGVAQSPRYKIIEKRQSVAFWCNPISGHATLYWYQQILGQGPKLLIQFQNNGVVDDSQLPKDRFSAERLKGVDSTLKIQPAKLEDSAVYLCASSLGPSGYQETQYFGPGTRLLVL.

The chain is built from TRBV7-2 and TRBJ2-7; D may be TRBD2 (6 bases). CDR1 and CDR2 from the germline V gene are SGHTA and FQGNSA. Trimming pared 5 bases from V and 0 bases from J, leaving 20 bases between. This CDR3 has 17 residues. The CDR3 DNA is TGTGCCAGCAGCCCCCCGTCTGGGGGGAGGAGCTCCTACGAGCAGTACTTC. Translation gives CASSPPSGGRSSYEQYF.

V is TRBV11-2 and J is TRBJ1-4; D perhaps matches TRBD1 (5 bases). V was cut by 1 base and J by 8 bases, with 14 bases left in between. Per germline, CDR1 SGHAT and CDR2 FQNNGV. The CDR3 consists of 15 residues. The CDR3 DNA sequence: TGTGCCAGCAGCTTAGCCCCTTCGCGGGGGGAAAAACTGTTTTTT. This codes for CASSLAPSRGEKLFF.

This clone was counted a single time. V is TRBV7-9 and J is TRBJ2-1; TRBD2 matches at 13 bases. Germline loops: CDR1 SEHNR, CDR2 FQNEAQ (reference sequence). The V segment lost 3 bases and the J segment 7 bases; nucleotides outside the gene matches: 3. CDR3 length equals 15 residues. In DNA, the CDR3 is TGTGCCAGCAGCTTCACTAGCGGGAGGGCGAATGAGCAGTTCTTC. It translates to CASSFTSGRANEQFF.

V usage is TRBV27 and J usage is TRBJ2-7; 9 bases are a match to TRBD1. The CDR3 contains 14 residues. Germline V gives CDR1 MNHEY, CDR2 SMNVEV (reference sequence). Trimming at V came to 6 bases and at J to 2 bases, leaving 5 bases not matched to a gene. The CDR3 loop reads CASSPRTGAYEQYF. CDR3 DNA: TGTGCCAGCAGCCCACGGACAGGGGCCTACGAGCAGTACTTC.

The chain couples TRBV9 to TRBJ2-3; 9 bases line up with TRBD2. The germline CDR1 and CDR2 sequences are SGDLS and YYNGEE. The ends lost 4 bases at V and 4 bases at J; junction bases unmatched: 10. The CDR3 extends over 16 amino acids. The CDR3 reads CASSPTPAGGADTQYF. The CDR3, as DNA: TGTGCCAGCAGCCCTACGCCGGCGGGGGGGGCAGATACGCAGTATTTT.

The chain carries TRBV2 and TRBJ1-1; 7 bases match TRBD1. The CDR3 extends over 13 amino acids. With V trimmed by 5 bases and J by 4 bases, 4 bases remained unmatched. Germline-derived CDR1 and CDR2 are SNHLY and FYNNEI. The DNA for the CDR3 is TGTGCCAGCAGTAGCCCAGGGGGCACTGAAGCTTTCTTT. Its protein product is CASSSPGGTEAFF.

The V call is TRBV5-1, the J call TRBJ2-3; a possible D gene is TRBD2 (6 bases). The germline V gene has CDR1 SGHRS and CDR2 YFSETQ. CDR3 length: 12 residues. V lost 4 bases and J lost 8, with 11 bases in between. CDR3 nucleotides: TGCGCCAGCAGCCTTAACGGGGGTACGCAGTATTTT. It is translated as CASSLNGGTQYF.